Listed here are 8 T cell receptor beta chains from one sample, sequenced in a study of blood T cell repertoires in COVID-19. Libraries were prepared by immunoSEQ multiplex PCR; TCRdb keeps only in-frame clonotypes and omits some of them. The data contain roughly 55,000 clones, 75% to 90% of them singletons. The specimen sequenced was peripheral blood. The receptors stem from a woman in her sixties with acute or convalescent COVID-19.

In nucleotides, the CDR3 is TGTGCCAGCATGAAGGACGGGGCCTACGAGCAGTACTTC. This codes for CASMKDGAYEQYF. The chain links TRBV7-9 to TRBJ2-7; tentatively, D is TRBD2 (5 bases). V shed 7 bases and J shed 2 bases, with 12 bases lying between them. Germline CDR1 SEHNR, CDR2 FQNEAQ (reference sequence). This CDR3 spans 13 amino acids.

V usage is TRBV2 and J usage is TRBJ1-4; tentatively, D is TRBD1 (5 bases). Trimming stripped 6 bases from V and 7 bases from J, with 9 bases between. Germline loops: CDR1 SNHLY, CDR2 FYNNEI. The CDR3 has 12 amino acids. CDR3 loop: CASRTVREKLFF. DNA for the CDR3: TGTGCCAGCAGGACAGTTCGTGAAAAACTGTTTTTT.

This sequence joins TRBV7-2 and TRBJ2-5; 10 bases line up with TRBD1. Germline CDR1 and CDR2: SGHTA and FQGNSA. CDR3 length: 14 amino acids. Trimming at V came to 5 bases and at J to 6 bases, leaving 6 bases not matched to a gene. DNA of the CDR3: TGTGCCAGCAGCCCGGGACAGGGGCGACAGACCCAGTACTTC. Protein sequence: CASSPGQGRQTQYF.

This clone was counted once. Other DNA sequences in this specimen translate into the identical CDR3. The rearrangement joins TRBV18 to TRBJ1-5; D unresolved. The CDR3 consists of 13 residues. CDR1 is KGHSH and CDR2 is LQKENI in the germline V gene. V was shortened by 3 bases and J by 2 bases, with 5 bases between the two germline ends. The CDR3 sequence is CASSPGGNQPQHF. CDR3 nucleotides: TGTGCCAGCTCACCGGGCGGCAATCAGCCCCAGCATTTT.

This chain links TRBV2 with TRBJ2-1; tentatively, D is TRBD2 (5 bases). The germline V gene has CDR1 SNHLY and CDR2 FYNNEI. V dropped 1 base and J dropped 4 bases, with 11 bases sitting between them. This CDR3 comprises 15 residues. The CDR3 is CASSEGSGLYNEQFF. The CDR3 bases are TGTGCCAGCAGTGAAGGTTCGGGGTTATACAATGAGCAGTTCTTC.

The chain employs TRBV6-5 and TRBJ1-2; D is unresolved. Germline assignment: CDR1 MNHEY and CDR2 SVGAGI. V was shortened by 5 bases and J by 6 bases, with 13 bases between the two germline ends. This CDR3 comprises 13 residues. Here the CDR3 reads CASSLRGSHGYTF. The CDR3 DNA sequence: TGTGCCAGCAGTCTCCGGGGTTCACATGGCTACACCTTC.

The chain is built from TRBV25-1 and TRBJ1-2, with TRBD1 matching over 10 bases. This CDR3 has 15 amino acids. The germline V gene has CDR1 MGHDK and CDR2 SYGVNS. J lost 8 bases, V lost 4 bases, and 10 bases had no gene match. Written as DNA, the CDR3 is TGTGCCAGCAGTGGACTAGGACAGGGGGAGAGCGGCTACACCTTC. This encodes CASSGLGQGESGYTF.

V and J are TRBV5-1 and TRBJ2-6; TRBD1 is a possible D gene (5 bases). Trimming removed 4 bases at V and 1 base at J, with 12 bases between. The CDR3 has 16 amino acids. From germline, CDR1 is SGHRS and CDR2 YFSETQ. Here the CDR3 DNA reads TGCGCCAGCAGCAGAGAGACAGTTTCTGGGGCCAACGTCCTGACTTTC. Its protein is CASSRETVSGANVLTF.